This TCR beta chain was sequenced in a study of blood T cells in healthy people across ages. This clonotype has more than one count but fewer than ten. Its antigen is not known. Each donor's blood draw was approximately 10 milliliters of peripheral blood. The amount of total RNA extracted per sample was at least 5.5 micrograms. V shed 0 bases and J 6 bases; nucleotides not matched to a gene: 5. Germline loops: CDR1 DFQATT, CDR2 SNEGSKA (reference sequence). This CDR3 comprises 14 residues. Regarding the study as a whole: Any conclusive comparison of naive versus antigen-experienced cells was prevented by using unsorted PBMCs.

With a J-beta primer mix and a sample-barcoded 5' primer, a second PCR ran about 6 to 11 cycles. A template-switch adaptor that had 12 random nucleotides put a tag on each cDNA molecule. From the 5' RACE reads, TCRdb called clonotypes with MiXCR, one entry per CDR3 protein. The sample shows 1.4 million to 1.5 million distinct CDR3 sequences, roughly 40% of them seen only once. Specimen: blood. The chain carries TRBV20-1 and TRBJ1-5, with 7 bases fitting TRBD1. This TCR was sampled from a woman under 30 in good health. This CDR3 reads CSARETTGAQPQHF. In nucleotides, the CDR3 is TGCAGTGCTAGAGAAACCACAGGGGCTCAGCCCCAGCATTTT.